This TCR beta chain was captured in a study of blood T cell repertoires in COVID-19. The CDR3 contains 13 residues. The germline V and J ends were trimmed by 3 bases and 11 bases, with 11 bases remaining between them. CDR1 is MNHEY and CDR2 is SMNVEV in the germline V gene (reference sequence). Sequenced by immunoSEQ multiplex PCR; TCRdb stores in-frame clones only, minus some. This table has under 100,000 clones, about 89% appearing once. The genes are TRBV27 and TRBJ1-6, with D perhaps TRBD1 (5 bases). The specimen sequenced was peripheral blood. This sequence was found in a human donor in a cohort sampled during active COVID-19. The chain's CDR3 is CASSLGGGAPLHF. The CDR3 DNA reads as TGTGCCAGCAGTTTGGGGGGAGGAGCACCCCTCCACTTT.